This T cell receptor (beta chain) is drawn from a study of CD8 T cells in Susac syndrome. Random hexamers were used to reverse transcribe an amount of roughly 0.45 to 1 ug RNA. TCRdb re-derived calls from the immunoSEQ multiplex PCR reads in MiXCR, one entry per CDR3 protein. The sample yields under 350,000 distinct CDR3 sequences, 92% seen once. The junction had 7 bases not matched to a gene; V was cut back by 0 bases and J by 8 bases. The CDR3 consists of 17 residues. Germline CDR1 reads SNHLY; CDR2 reads FYNNEI. The sequencing input was CD4+ T cells from PBMCs. The genes are TRBV2 and TRBJ2-2; TRBD2 aligns across 12 bases. This receptor was obtained from a human donor with multiple sclerosis. The CDR3 spells CASSEAPSGGAGGELFF. In DNA, the CDR3 is TGTGCCAGCAGTGAAGCCCCTAGCGGGGGGGCTGGAGGGGAGCTGTTTTTT.